This is a list of T cell receptor beta chains from one sample in a study of T cell repertoires in cytomegalovirus infection. TCRdb called the reads again in MiXCR, with one record for every CDR3 protein. The sample shows hundreds of thousands of distinct CDR3 sequences, about 33% of them seen only once. No antigen has been assigned to these receptors. Sequenced material: cultured PBMCs, taken from culture after CMV antigen stimulation. Receptors were obtained from a human donor in good health (CMV status not recorded). Some clones in this sample may be carry-over from other donors' samples. Both conserved end residues are part of each CDR3. A D gene is named only where the DNA matches it firmly. Clone size appears in some rows only: once, few, many, or a class for an expanded clone.

j_call clone_size d_call v_call cdr3_length cdr3_nt cdr3_aa
TRBJ2-2 NA TRBD2 TRBV5-4 17 TGTGCCAGCAGCTTGCGGGGGGGCCTCGCCGGTTCGGAGAAGCTGTTTTTT CASSLRGGLAGSEKLFF
TRBJ2-2 few NA TRBV7-4 14 TGTGCCAGCAGTGTCGGGAGCCAACCCGGGGAGCTGTTTTTT CASSVGSQPGELFF
TRBJ2-1 NA NA TRBV7-6 14 TGTGCCAGCAGGTTTCAATCAGGGGGGAATGAGCAGTTCTTC CASRFQSGGNEQFF
TRBJ1-5 NA TRBD1 TRBV10-3 13 TGTGCCATCACCCCGACAGGGGATCAGCCCCAGCATTTT CAITPTGDQPQHF
TRBJ2-3 few NA TRBV7-2 15 TGTGCCAGCAGCTTTGTGTCAGGACGCACAGATACGCAGTATTTT CASSFVSGRTDTQYF
TRBJ1-2 NA TRBD1 TRBV18 16 TGTGCCAGCTCACCACCGGATCGGCCAGGGGGCTCTGGCTACACCTTC CASSPPDRPGGSGYTF
TRBJ1-1 many NA TRBV7-6 16 TGTGCCAGCACCCTCCGAGCCAATATAATGAACACTGAAGCTTTCTTT CASTLRANIMNTEAFF
TRBJ1-5 NA NA TRBV4-1 13 TGCGCCAGCAGCCAAGTTTGGAATCAGCCCCAGCATTTT CASSQVWNQPQHF
TRBJ1-4 NA TRBD1 TRBV30 13 TGTGCCTGGAAACGGGACAGACATGAAAAACTGTTTTTT CAWKRDRHEKLFF
TRBJ2-1 NA TRBD2 TRBV28 13 TGTGCCATCGGGACTAGCCCCTACAATGAGCAGTTCTTC CAIGTSPYNEQFF
TRBJ2-3 many NA TRBV7-8 16 TGTGCCAGCAGCTTAAAACACCCTTGGGGAACAGATACGCAGTATTTT CASSLKHPWGTDTQYF
TRBJ1-2 few TRBD1 TRBV18 16 TGTGCCAGCTCACCCGGGACAGGGAAAAATGACTATGGCTACACCTTC CASSPGTGKNDYGYTF
TRBJ1-1 NA NA TRBV6-4 13 TGTGCCAGCAGTGAAACAAGGGACACTGAAGCTTTCTTT CASSETRDTEAFF
TRBJ2-7 few TRBD1 TRBV6-2/TRBV6-3 14 TGTGCCAGCAGCCTGGACAGGGTCGTGAACGAGCAGTACTTC CASSLDRVVNEQYF
TRBJ2-1 few TRBD2 TRBV7-9 17 TGTGCCAGCAGCACCTATCGACTAGCGGGAGGGGACAATGAGCAGTTCTTC CASSTYRLAGGDNEQFF
TRBJ2-1 NA NA TRBV19 15 TGTGCCAGTAGTATAGGTTGGGCGCTTCACAATGAGCAGTTCTTC CASSIGWALHNEQFF
TRBJ2-7 NA TRBD2 TRBV10-3 18 TGTGCCATCAGTGCTTCTGCCGGACTAGCCGACACCTCCTACGAGCAGTACTTC CAISASAGLADTSYEQYF
TRBJ1-2 NA NA TRBV20-1 14 TGCAGTGCTAGAGATCCCAGATCCCCCTATGGCTACACCTTC CSARDPRSPYGYTF
TRBJ2-1 NA NA TRBV19 16 TGTGCCAGTAGTATTAGGGGGGAGGGGCTCGACAATGAGCAGTTCTTC CASSIRGEGLDNEQFF
TRBJ1-6 NA TRBD1 TRBV30 14 TGTGCCTGGAGAATGGGACAGGGAAGTTCACCCCTCCACTTT CAWRMGQGSSPLHF
TRBJ2-5 many TRBD1 TRBV7-6 15 TGTGCCAGCAGCTTAACAGGGGGCAGGAAAGAGACCCAGTACTTC CASSLTGGRKETQYF
TRBJ1-1 few TRBD1 TRBV12-3/TRBV12-4 15 TGTGCCAGCGGGGGATCTGGGACAGGGGGCACTGAAGCTTTCTTT CASGGSGTGGTEAFF
TRBJ2-1 NA TRBD1 TRBV6-6 17 TGTGCCAGCAGTGAGACCGACAGGGTTCTGAGCTACAATGAGCAGTTCTTC CASSETDRVLSYNEQFF
TRBJ2-1 many TRBD2 TRBV19 13 TGTGCCAGTAGTCCGATGGGACTAGGTGGGCAGTTCTTC CASSPMGLGGQFF
TRBJ1-4 NA NA TRBV7-8 13 TGTGCCAGCAGTTTTGGACTTCATGAAAAACTGTTTTTT CASSFGLHEKLFF
TRBJ2-5 NA TRBD2 TRBV24-1 16 TGTGCCACCAGTGAACCCGAAACTAGCGGGAGAGAGACCCAGTACTTC CATSEPETSGRETQYF
TRBJ2-1 many NA TRBV20-1 13 TGCAGTGCTCGGGACTTGACCTACAATGAGCAGTTCTTC CSARDLTYNEQFF
TRBJ1-2 NA NA TRBV28 13 TGTGCCAGCAGCCGGGCAGGGGACGACGGCTACACCTTC CASSRAGDDGYTF
TRBJ1-1 NA NA TRBV7-8 14 TGTGCCAGCAGCAACGAGTGGGGGAACACTGAAGCTTTCTTT CASSNEWGNTEAFF
TRBJ2-1 many TRBD2 TRBV7-2 16 TGTGCCAGCAGCTTAGTTGGGGGGAGTCGGGGGGATGAGCAGTTCTTC CASSLVGGSRGDEQFF
TRBJ2-1 few TRBD2 TRBV9 15 TGTGCCAGCAGCGTCCTAGCGGGAGGAAGGGGTGAGCAGTTCTTC CASSVLAGGRGEQFF
TRBJ2-1 NA TRBD2 TRBV20-1 15 TGCAGTGCTAGATACGCGGGAGGCTCCTACAATGAGCAGTTCTTC CSARYAGGSYNEQFF
TRBJ2-7 NA TRBD1 TRBV28 15 TGTGCCAGCAGGGACTGGGGACAGGGGACCTACGAGCAGTACTTC CASRDWGQGTYEQYF
TRBJ2-7 NA TRBD2 TRBV6-1 15 TGTGCCAGCAGTGAGGCCCCCCTAGCGGGATTCGAGCAGTACTTC CASSEAPLAGFEQYF
TRBJ1-4 few NA TRBV6-1 15 TGTGCCAGCAGTCCGGCTGGAGGAACTAATGAAAAACTGTTTTTT CASSPAGGTNEKLFF
TRBJ2-1 many TRBD1 TRBV7-2 15 TGTGCCAGCAGCTTAGCAGGGGGCGACTACAATGAGCAGTTCTTC CASSLAGGDYNEQFF
TRBJ2-5 NA TRBD2 TRBV28 12 TGTGCCAGCAGTTTTGGGCGGGAGTATGAGTACTTC CASSFGREYEYF
TRBJ1-4 NA TRBD1 TRBV19 13 TGTGCCAGTAGACCTCGACAGGGCTCGAAACTGTTTTTT CASRPRQGSKLFF
TRBJ2-1 NA TRBD2 TRBV7-3 17 TGTGCCAGCAGCATGGGTAGCGGGAGAGGAGCTAGGAATGAGCAGTTCTTC CASSMGSGRGARNEQFF
TRBJ2-4 few NA TRBV12-3/TRBV12-4 17 TGTGCCAGCAGCCACTACCCGCTCCGGGACGGCAAAAACATTCAGTACTTC CASSHYPLRDGKNIQYF
TRBJ1-1 few NA TRBV20-1 14 TGCAGTGCTAGAGGGTTGACACTGAACACTGAAGCTTTCTTT CSARGLTLNTEAFF
TRBJ2-2 few NA TRBV5-6 16 TGTGCCAGCAGCTTCACCCAGCGGAGCAACACCGGGGAGCTGTTTTTT CASSFTQRSNTGELFF
TRBJ2-3 few TRBD1 TRBV7-6 14 TGTGCCAGCAGCCGAAGGACAGGGATAGATACGCAGTATTTT CASSRRTGIDTQYF
TRBJ1-2 NA NA TRBV28 15 TGTGCCAGCAGTTTTGGAGGGGTCGGAGATTATGGCTACACCTTC CASSFGGVGDYGYTF
TRBJ2-1 NA NA TRBV24-1 16 TGTGCCACCAGTGACCGTAAAGAGGGCCCCTACAATGAGCAGTTCTTC CATSDRKEGPYNEQFF
TRBJ2-1 NA NA TRBV12-5 12 TGTGCTAGTCAGACACTCAACAATGAGCAGTTCTTC CASQTLNNEQFF
TRBJ2-7 NA TRBD1 TRBV7-6 17 TGTGCCAGCAGCTTAGAAGGGGGCAGCCCCCCGCCCTACGAGCAGTACTTC CASSLEGGSPPPYEQYF
TRBJ2-3 many TRBD2 TRBV6-1 16 TGTGCCAGCAGTGGATGGACTAGCGGGTCCACAGATACGCAGTATTTT CASSGWTSGSTDTQYF
TRBJ2-1 few TRBD2 TRBV12-3/TRBV12-4 15 TGTGCCAGCAGTCCGGGACTAGCGGGAGGAACTGAGCAGTTCTTC CASSPGLAGGTEQFF
TRBJ1-3 NA NA TRBV7-8 15 TGTGCCAGCAGCGCCCCGGGGCGCTCTGGAAACACCATATATTTT CASSAPGRSGNTIYF
TRBJ1-2 NA TRBD1 TRBV11-3 17 TGTGCCAGCAGCTTAGTTCGTGGGACAGGCTCCTCCTATGGCTACACCTTC CASSLVRGTGSSYGYTF
TRBJ2-5 NA NA TRBV4-2 12 TGTGCCAGCAGCCAAGACACAGAGACCCAGTACTTC CASSQDTETQYF
TRBJ2-1 NA NA TRBV5-7 15 TGTGCCAGCAGCTTCCCTCAGGCGGGGTACAATGAGCAGTTCTTC CASSFPQAGYNEQFF
TRBJ2-5 NA NA TRBV12-3/TRBV12-4 14 TGTGCCAGCAGTTTTCATCTAGCTCGGGAGACCCAGTACTTC CASSFHLARETQYF
TRBJ2-3 NA TRBD2 TRBV29-1 15 TGCAGCGTTGAAGTCCGACGGGAGGGCGGGGATACGCAGTATTTT CSVEVRREGGDTQYF